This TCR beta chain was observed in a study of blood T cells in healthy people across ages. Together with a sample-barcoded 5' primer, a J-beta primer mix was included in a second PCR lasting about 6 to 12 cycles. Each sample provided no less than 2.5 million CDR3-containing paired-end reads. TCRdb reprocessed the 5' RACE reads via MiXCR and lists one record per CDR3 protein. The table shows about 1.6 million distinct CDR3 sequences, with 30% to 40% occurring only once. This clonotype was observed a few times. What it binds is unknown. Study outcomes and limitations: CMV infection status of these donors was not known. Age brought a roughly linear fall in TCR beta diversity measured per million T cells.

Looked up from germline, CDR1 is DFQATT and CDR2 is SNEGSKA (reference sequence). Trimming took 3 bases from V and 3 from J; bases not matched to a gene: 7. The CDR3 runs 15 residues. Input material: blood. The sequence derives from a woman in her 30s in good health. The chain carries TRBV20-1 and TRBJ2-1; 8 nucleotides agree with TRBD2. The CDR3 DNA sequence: TGCAGTGCTAGTTCAGCGGGAGTTATCTACAATGAGCAGTTCTTC. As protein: CSASSAGVIYNEQFF.